This is a list of T cell receptor beta chains from one sample in a study of shared clonotypes between healthy human individuals. The repertoire was sequenced with immunoSEQ multiplex PCR; TCRdb's copy has only in-frame clones and lacks some. In the table there are a few million clones, more than 85% of which are singletons. Sequenced: naive CD4+ T cells from PBMCs. These receptor sequences come from a man between 18 and 35 years old in good health. Some clones in this sample may be carry-over from other donors' samples. Each CDR3 is given with its conserved first and last residue. A D gene is named only where the DNA matches it firmly. Clone sizes are given selectively: once, few, many, or a class where the clone is expanded.

TRBJ2-7 TRBV18 NA NA CASSPPPQAPYEQYF TGTGCCAGCTCACCACCCCCGCAGGCCCCGTACGAGCAGTACTTC
TRBJ1-5 TRBV18 NA NA CASSSGGPSNQPQHF TGTGCCAGCTCATCCGGAGGTCCCAGCAATCAGCCCCAGCATTTT
TRBJ2-5 TRBV18 few NA CASSPDQETQYF TGTGCCAGCTCACCGGACCAAGAGACCCAGTACTTC
TRBJ1-3 TRBV7-9 NA NA CASSFLQGGGNTIYF TGTGCCAGCAGCTTCCTACAGGGAGGAGGAAACACCATATATTTT
TRBJ1-4 TRBV28 NA NA CASSSPRVAEKLFF TGTGCCAGCAGTTCTCCCAGGGTGGCTGAAAAACTGTTTTTT
TRBJ2-3 TRBV4-1 NA NA CASSPGTGGADTQYF TGCGCCAGCAGCCCCGGTACGGGTGGCGCAGATACGCAGTATTTT
TRBJ2-7 TRBV9 once NA CASSVELVAREQYF TGTGCCAGCAGCGTGGAACTAGTAGCACGCGAGCAGTACTTC
TRBJ2-7 TRBV18 NA TRBD1 CASSPSTGGYEQYF TGTGCCAGCTCACCATCGACAGGGGGGTACGAGCAGTACTTC
TRBJ2-3 TRBV29-1 NA NA CSVAPLEAQYF TGCAGCGTTGCCCCACTAGAGGCGCAGTATTTT
TRBJ1-1 TRBV18 once NA CASSVRDSRDTEAFF TGTGCCAGCTCAGTGCGGGACTCAAGGGACACTGAAGCTTTCTTT
TRBJ1-1 TRBV7-2 NA NA CASSLDVTPRGEAFF TGTGCCAGCAGCTTAGACGTCACTCCAAGAGGTGAAGCTTTCTTT